The 27 T cell receptor beta chains reported below all come from one sample, sequenced in a study of blood T cells in healthy people across ages (dated by TCRdb to about 2015). The library was prepared using 5' RACE. Data came from an Illumina HiSeq 2500. A second PCR of about 6 to 11 cycles was performed with a sample-barcoded 5' primer and a J-beta primer mix. The raw public data were reprocessed by TCRdb itself: fastp quality trimming at Q25, MiXCR clonotype calling, in-frame beta chains only. CDR3 protein duplicates are merged, each entry listing the most common genes and DNA. This sample has over a million distinct CDR3 sequences in its table, and approximately 42% of those were observed once. In total, the top ten clones hold over 3.5% of the sample. Material: blood. These receptors were obtained from a woman younger than 35 in good health.

The chain couples TRBV2 to TRBJ2-3; D gene ambiguous. V lost 1 base, J lost 0 bases, and 8 bases lay in between. Per germline, CDR1 SNHLY and CDR2 FYNNEI. This CDR3 comprises 15 residues. Here the CDR3 DNA reads TGTGCCAGCAGTGAAGATTACCGAAGCACAGATACGCAGTATTTT. Its protein product is CASSEDYRSTDTQYF.

The genes are TRBV7-2 and TRBJ2-7, with TRBD1 matching 7 bases. The CDR3 has 16 residues. Germline V CDR1 and CDR2: SGHTA, FQGNSA. Trimming took 4 bases from V and 1 from J; bases not matched to a gene: 10. The CDR3 reads CASSSDLKTGSYEQYF. The CDR3 DNA follows: TGTGCCAGCAGCTCAGACCTCAAGACAGGGTCCTACGAGCAGTACTTC.

J is TRBJ1-2 and V is TRBV15; D is uncertain. The CDR3 has 16 residues. The V and J ends lost 5 bases and 2 bases respectively, with 18 bases between them. Per the germline V gene, CDR1 is LNHNV and CDR2 is YYDKDF (reference sequence). CDR3 amino acids: CATSPGQGGGNYGYTF. The CDR3 DNA reads TGTGCCACCAGCCCAGGTCAAGGTGGAGGGAACTATGGCTACACCTTC.

The chain links TRBV7-8 to TRBJ1-2; tentatively, D is TRBD1 (5 bases). This CDR3 comprises 14 residues. Germline assignment: CDR1 SGHVS and CDR2 FQNEAQ. V shed 4 bases and J shed 4 bases, with 13 bases lying between them. The CDR3 DNA sequence: TGTGCCAGCAGCTCGGAGGCCAGGGCCTATGGCTACACCTTC. Protein product: CASSSEARAYGYTF.

The rearrangement uses TRBV11-2 and TRBJ2-5, with TRBD1 matching over 8 bases. The V gene's germline CDR1 is SGHAT and CDR2 FQNNGV. After removal of 1 base from V and 5 bases from J, the junction contained 6 bases not matched to a gene. This CDR3 comprises 15 residues. CDR3 DNA: TGTGCCAGCAGCTTAGCCAGGGGGCTGGCCGAGACCCAGTACTTC. It translates to CASSLARGLAETQYF.

This clonotype came up once. The gene calls are TRBV27 and TRBJ1-4, with D tentatively TRBD1 (5 bases). This CDR3 has 14 amino acids. Between the trimmed V and J ends, which lost 8 bases and 3 bases, there was a span of 13 bases. Germline CDR1 is MNHEY and CDR2 is SMNVEV (reference sequence). The CDR3 sequence: CASCAGGANEKLFF. In DNA form, the CDR3 reads TGTGCCAGCTGTGCCGGGGGAGCTAATGAAAAACTGTTTTTT.

This CDR3 reads CASSEGTSWRETQYF. The DNA for the CDR3 is TGTGCCAGCTCAGAGGGGACCTCCTGGCGAGAGACCCAGTACTTC. V gene TRBV18 combines with J gene TRBJ2-5, with D possibly called TRBD1 or TRBD2 (5 bases each). The CDR3 contains 15 residues. Germline-derived CDR1 and CDR2 are KGHSH and LQKENI. The V end lost 5 bases, the J end lost 4 bases, and 17 bases lay between the germline ends.

The V call is TRBV12-3 or TRBV12-4, the J call TRBJ1-2, with TRBD1 identical over 8 bases. The V gene end was trimmed by 9 bases and the J gene end by 0 bases; junction bases not matched to a gene: 6. The length of the CDR3 is 14 residues. The CDR3 is CASRGDRPNYGYTF. CDR3 nucleotide sequence: TGTGCCAGTAGAGGGGACAGGCCTAACTATGGCTACACCTTC.

Remarks on this clonotype: The junction shows a germline mismatch at one end, possibly a read error. The chain carries TRBV12-3 or TRBV12-4 and TRBJ2-5; D gene uncertain. CDR3 size: 11 residues. The chain's CDR3 is CASSLKESQYF. Here the CDR3 DNA reads TGTGCCAGCAGTTTAAAAGAGTCCCAGTACTTC.

Worth noting for this clonotype: A read error may produce the germline difference seen at one junction end. The chain has TRBV7-9 and TRBJ2-7; 7 bases line up with TRBD1. The CDR3 runs to 14 residues. CDR1 SEHNR and CDR2 FQNEAQ come from the germline V gene (reference sequence). The CDR3 reads CACSSQGDSYEQYF. In DNA, the CDR3 is TGTGCCTGCAGTTCTCAGGGGGATTCCTACGAGCAGTACTTC.

The chain recombines TRBV2 with TRBJ2-7, with TRBD1 matching 12 bases. The CDR3 is made up of 14 amino acids. The germline V gene has CDR1 SNHLY and CDR2 FYNNEI. The V gene end was trimmed by 4 bases and the J gene end by 5 bases; junction bases not matched to a gene: 3. CDR3 protein: CASSGDRGHDEQYF. Here the CDR3 DNA reads TGTGCCAGCAGTGGGGACAGGGGGCACGACGAGCAGTACTTC.

This clonotype has just a few counts. The chain joins TRBV12-3 or TRBV12-4 to TRBJ2-4; D gene ambiguous. The end of the DNA is better explained by TRBJ2-7, so the J call may be wrong. This CDR3 contains 14 residues. The CDR3 DNA reads as TGTGCCAGCAGTTCATTGCCGGTAGGCTACGAGCAGTACTTC. This gives the protein CASSSLPVGYEQYF.

The sample holds a few counts of this clonotype. V gene TRBV29-1 combines with J gene TRBJ1-1, with 7 bases lining up with TRBD1. Unmatched junction bases numbered 5, after V lost 6 bases and J lost 1 base. Germline V gives CDR1 SQVTM, CDR2 ANQGSEA. The CDR3 has 13 residues. As DNA, the CDR3 is TGCAGCGTGCAGACAGGGAGGAACACTGAAGCTTTCTTT. It codes for CSVQTGRNTEAFF.

The rearrangement links TRBV4-3 to TRBJ2-4; D unresolved. The closer fit of TRBJ2-7 to the DNA end suggests the J call may be wrong. Germline values: CDR1 LGHNA, CDR2 YSLEER. The CDR3 has 16 residues. The CDR3 bases are TGCGCCAGCAGCCAAGATACGATGGGTTCGGCTTACGAGCAGTACTTC. It is translated as CASSQDTMGSAYEQYF.

J is TRBJ2-3 and V is TRBV20-1; D gene ambiguous. V lost 0 bases, J lost 0 bases, and 10 bases lay in between. The CDR3 sequence is 15 residues long. Germline CDR1 reads DFQATT; CDR2 reads SNEGSKA (reference sequence). The CDR3 bases are TGCAGTGCTAGAGATGCCCAGGCTAGCACAGATACGCAGTATTTT. Residues: CSARDAQASTDTQYF.

V usage is TRBV3-1 and J usage is TRBJ1-4; the D gene is possibly TRBD1 (6 bases). The germline V gene encodes CDR1 LGHDT and CDR2 YNNKEL (reference sequence). The CDR3 sequence is 15 residues long. V was cut by 4 bases and J by 8 bases, with 17 bases left in between. The CDR3 loop is CASSPGQGMGEKLFF. The CDR3 DNA reads TGTGCCAGCAGCCCTGGGCAGGGGATGGGGGAAAAACTGTTTTTT. Based on the CDR3 plus reference TRBV3-1 and TRBJ1-4, the full variable domain is DTAVSQTPKYLVTQMGNDKSIKCEQNLGHDTMYWYKQDSKKFLKIMFSYNNKELIINETVPNRFSPKSPDKAHLNLHINSLELGDSAVYFCASSPGQGMGEKLFFGSGTQLSVL.

As concerns this clonotype: This may be a read error, as it is one base from a much larger clone. The V call is TRBV7-2, the J call TRBJ2-3; no clear D gene. Germline V CDR1 and CDR2: SGHTA, FQGNSA. The CDR3 sequence is 13 residues long. V was pared by 2 bases and J by 4 bases, with 7 bases between. The CDR3 here is CTSSLHRADTQYF. The DNA of the CDR3 is TGTACCAGCAGCTTACATCGGGCAGATACGCAGTATTTT.

This clonotype has only a few counts. The chain employs TRBV7-2 and TRBJ2-3, with D possibly TRBD1 on 5 matching bases. Between the trimmed V and J ends, which lost 4 bases and 1 base, there was a span of 12 bases. CDR1 is SGHTA and CDR2 is FQGNSA in the germline V gene. There are 15 residues in the CDR3. The CDR3 loop is CASSSGQPGTDTQYF. CDR3 nucleotide sequence: TGTGCCAGCAGCTCCGGACAACCCGGCACAGATACGCAGTATTTT. The complete variable domain, with remaining parts taken from reference TRBV7-2 and TRBJ2-3, reads GAGVSQSPSNKVTEKGKDVELRCDPISGHTALYWYRQSLGQGLEFLIYFQGNSAPDKSGLPSDRFSAERTGGSVSTLTIQRTQQEDSAVYLCASSSGQPGTDTQYFGPGTRLTVL.

The chain employs TRBV28 and TRBJ2-2, with 9 bases matching TRBD1. The CDR3 is made up of 15 amino acids. Trimming cost V 5 bases and J 4 bases; bases outside gene matches: 5. In germline, CDR1 is MDHEN, CDR2 SYDVKM. The DNA for the CDR3 is TGTGCCAGCAGTGGACAGGGGTTGGGCACCGGGGAGCTGTTTTTT. Amino acid sequence: CASSGQGLGTGELFF.

The V and J genes are TRBV6-5 and TRBJ1-6; no clear D gene. The V end was cut by 1 base, the J end by 9 bases, with 10 bases between. The CDR3 loop spans 14 amino acids. The germline gives CDR1 MNHEY, CDR2 SVGAGI. CDR3 in amino acids: CASSYFGSASPLHF. The CDR3 bases are TGTGCCAGCAGTTACTTCGGGTCGGCTTCACCCCTCCACTTT.

This clonotype was found a few times. The chain links TRBV7-2 to TRBJ1-5; 8 positions match TRBD1. With V trimmed by 5 bases and J by 5 bases, 2 bases remained unmatched. This CDR3 is 13 amino acids long. Per germline, CDR1 SGHTA and CDR2 FQGNSA. The CDR3 nucleotides read TGTGCCAGCAGCGTGGACAGGGATCAGCCCCAGCATTTT. Protein product: CASSVDRDQPQHF. Combining the CDR3 with reference TRBV7-2 and TRBJ1-5 gives the whole variable domain GAGVSQSPSNKVTEKGKDVELRCDPISGHTALYWYRQSLGQGLEFLIYFQGNSAPDKSGLPSDRFSAERTGGSVSTLTIQRTQQEDSAVYLCASSVDRDQPQHFGDGTRLSIL.

The chain employs TRBV4-3 and TRBJ2-1; D might be TRBD2 (5 bases). The germline V gene has CDR1 LGHNA and CDR2 YSLEER. The CDR3 runs to 19 residues. V was shortened by 1 base and J by 5 bases, with 24 bases between the two germline ends. The CDR3 DNA is TGCGCCAGCAGCCAAGGAATTGTGTCGGGATCCCAACCCAACAATGAGCAGTTCTTC. Residues: CASSQGIVSGSQPNNEQFF.

This clonotype was observed a handful of times. The CDR3 DNA follows: TGCGCCAGCAGCCAAGTCATCACCGGGGAGCTGTTTTTT. It yields the protein CASSQVITGELFF. The chain carries TRBV4-3 and TRBJ2-2; D not certain. This CDR3 has 13 amino acids. Trimming took 1 base from V and 4 from J, leaving 4 bases between them. The germline V gene encodes CDR1 LGHNA and CDR2 YSLEER.

A remark on this clonotype: This could be a read error, since a much larger clone is one nucleotide away. It is likely a read error, because the conserved phenylalanine at the end of the CDR3 is missing. V is TRBV29-1 and J is TRBJ2-5, with a possible D match to TRBD1 (7 bases). Germline CDR1 SQVTM, CDR2 ANQGSEA. The V gene lost 6 bases and the J gene lost 10 bases, with 15 bases spanning the gap. This CDR3 region has 11 residues. This CDR3 is CSVARGENQYI. The CDR3 nucleotides are TGCAGCGTAGCCAGGGGGGAAAACCAGTACATC.

This clonotype was picked up a small number of times. The V gene is TRBV7-2, the J gene TRBJ1-2, with no clear D. Germline V gene data show CDR1 as SGHTA and CDR2 as FQGNSA. Deletions cut 1 base from V and 4 bases from J, with 13 bases between. There are 15 residues in the CDR3. The CDR3 sequence is CASSLDRLTIYGYTF. In DNA, the CDR3 is TGTGCCAGCAGCTTAGACAGATTAACCATCTATGGCTACACCTTC.

The chain links TRBV28 to TRBJ2-5; 9 bases match TRBD1. This CDR3 contains 16 residues. The germline gives CDR1 MDHEN, CDR2 SYDVKM. The trim removed 4 bases at V and 2 bases at J, leaving 8 bases unmatched. CDR3 region: CASSSHNRGLQETQYF. In DNA, the CDR3 is TGTGCCAGCAGTTCTCACAACAGGGGGCTACAAGAGACCCAGTACTTC. Combining the CDR3 with reference TRBV28 and TRBJ2-5 gives the whole variable domain DVKVTQSSRYLVKRTGEKVFLECVQDMDHENMFWYRQDPGLGLRLIYFSYDVKMKEKGDIPEGYSVSREKKERFSLILESASTNQTSMYLCASSSHNRGLQETQYFGPGTRLLVL.

The J gene is TRBJ2-7, the V gene TRBV20-1; 7 bases fit TRBD1. J was trimmed by 2 bases and V by 6 bases; bases with no gene match: 10. This CDR3 is 14 amino acids long. Looked up from germline, CDR1 is DFQATT and CDR2 is SNEGSKA (reference sequence). The CDR3 reads CSAHQTGLAYEQYF. In DNA form, the CDR3 reads TGCAGTGCCCATCAGACAGGGTTGGCCTACGAGCAGTACTTC.